This paragraph covers one T cell receptor (beta chain) sequence. The target of this receptor is not known. Per-nucleotide qualities are absent, and no much larger clonotype sits a single base away. To prepare the library, the immunoSEQ multiplex PCR assay was applied. For the multiplex PCR, a mixture combining 60 forward primers for TCR Vbeta segments and 13 reverse primers for TCR Jbeta segments was used. Amplification of the CDR3 region of rearranged TCR beta genes was performed with a multiplex PCR assay on genomic DNA. The amplified TCR beta libraries were sequenced on the Illumina HiSeq System as 87-base-pair reads. The source study handled its data this way. A later analysis tallied roughly 80 million unique TCR beta chains across the approximately 670 repertoires, and approximately 11 million of those chains were shared by two or more donors. A nearest-neighbor algorithm error-corrected the raw reads and collapsed the reads into unique sequences, merging closely related sequences to remove PCR and sequencing errors. CDR3 sequences were aligned to IMGT reference sequences to assign V, D and J gene segments. For a sequence to be retained, at least a six-nucleotide match to both a V gene segment and a J gene segment was required. A rearrangement counted as productive if the CDR3 had no stop codons and remained in frame with V and J, and every other rearrangement counted as non-productive. Following IMGT convention, CDR3 was defined as the stretch from the second conserved V-encoded cysteine to the conserved J-encoded phenylalanine. The earlier analysis of some 540 of the donors excluded any sequence lacking an unambiguous match to a single V gene segment. In an earlier analysis of 500 to 750 of the donors, V segments were called functional above 56.7% productive rearrangements and were called segregating when the between-donor standard deviation exceeded 5%. To diagnose cytomegalovirus status from the catalog of TCR beta chain sequences, a statistical classification framework was built. A later analysis assigned V and J genes by comparing TCR nucleotide sequences with IMGT/GENE-DB human TR gene sequences. The TCRdist pipeline was used in a later analysis to assign CDR3 sequences and most-parsimonious VDJ recombination scenarios. In a later analysis, every TCR beta chain was defined by the combination of its CDR3 amino acid sequence and its V-gene family, and reads without a unique V-gene family were dropped. To address suspected cross-contamination and a sequencing artifact, a later analysis removed approximately 600 highly shared, low-generation-probability nucleotide sequences. In a later analysis, a clonal expansion index for each public chain was calculated from normalized within-repertoire ranks of inferred template counts. Generation probabilities in a later analysis came from a VDJ recombination model fitted to out-of-frame rearrangements, and those results were checked against IGoR. In a later analysis, hypergeometric tests were used to score TCR-TCR, TCR-HLA and TCR-CMV co-occurrence, with a repertoire-size bias correction applied to TCR pairs. To estimate false discovery rates, a later analysis permuted the HLA or CMV assignments 20 times. A later analysis grouped co-occurring TCRs with DBSCAN, adding TCRdist sequence similarity when clustering within HLA-allele-positive subsets. For co-occurrence clustering, repertoires with fewer than 30,000 or more than 120,000 public chains were excluded, along with roughly 5 repertoires with anomalous nucleotide sharing. The table was pulled from immuneACCESS by TCRdb, which kept in-frame rearrangements only. Such tables lose some clones; where checked, under half of the loss comes from unresolved V genes, and the rest has no known cause. V and J calls and clone size are as listed in that table; D and trimming were resolved from the DNA. Here the sample has about 150,000 clones; roughly 80% occur a single time. The ten largest clones add up to about 13% of the sample.

CDR1 is given as SGHTA and CDR2 as FQGTGA, both from the germline V gene. V and J lose 1 base and 8 bases, and a span of 9 bases separates them. Its CDR3 holds 13 amino acids, cysteine through phenylalanine. The entry retains the CDR3 DNA only, 39 bases that are in frame from base 1. The cohort consisted of more than 650 healthy bone marrow donors. At the time of sampling, all cohort members were nominally healthy, though unrecorded immune exposures were likely present. The donor was CMV seropositive and belonged to the group of 250 to 300 seropositive cohort members. Each donor provided a peripheral blood sample, and peripheral blood mononuclear cells were used for TCR beta sequencing. Genomic DNA extraction from the blood cell samples was performed with the Qiagen DNeasy Blood Extraction Kit. The record originates from a study of cytomegalovirus exposure and HLA in healthy donors (dated by TCRdb to about 2017). Background on the whole study: An earlier analysis of roughly 610 of the donors reported about 260 Gb of sequence data and 95 million to 120 million unique TCR beta sequences obtained from some 200 million T cells. About 300 gigabases of sequencing data and about 92 million unique TCR sequences made up an early release that covered approximately 700 HLA-typed donors. Of the 300 to 500 genotyped donors, approximately 81% were placed in the genetic ancestry cluster associated with self-reported Caucasian donors. The study was designed to test whether signatures of past pathogen exposure could be identified by cataloging public T cell receptors. The T cell repertoires of under 700 subjects were profiled by immunosequencing and related to cytomegalovirus serostatus. A separate validation cohort of roughly 130 different subjects was used in addition to the roughly 720-subject first cohort. To predict cytomegalovirus infection status, the study combined high-throughput TCR immunosequencing, statistical association of individual TCRs with disease status, and machine learning. A later analysis re-analyzed previously published TCR beta repertoires from approximately 670 donors and added high-resolution HLA genotyping to study TCR occurrence patterns. In the later analysis, no new phenotypic data were used to find candidate immune exposures; instead, reliance was placed on TCR beta sequences and their occurrence across donors. An earlier analysis of 587 of the donors used high-throughput TCR beta sequencing to judge whether each TCR beta V gene segment behaved as functional or pseudogenic. Donor age, sex, ethnicity and CMV serostatus were compiled together with the repertoire data. A later genetic analysis used genome-wide SNP genotypes for about 60% of the 666 donors, treating that subset as a discovery cohort. All discovery cohort repertoires had been generated using a single sequencing platform. Class I and class II HLA loci were covered by the typing at four-digit resolution. The number of donors typed differed by locus, with 629-630 for A, B, C, DRB1 and DQB1, more than 500 for DQA1, over 600 for DPA1, and about 450 for DPB1. Four to six DR-DQ haplotypes were handled as single units for association and clustering, since linkage in the cohort was strong. On average, roughly 240,000 unique TCR beta nucleotide sequences were sequenced per donor among about 400 genotyped donors of the cohort, with around 19% of those sequences being non-productive. Points the paper makes about the study in general: A later analysis found that most CMV-associated TCR beta chains appeared HLA-restricted, with HLA associations seemingly driven largely by CMV exposure. The presence/absence analyses assumed that sequencing depth was roughly uniform across donors, and that assumption may not be true. In a later genetic analysis, a missense DCLRE1C variant was associated with V-gene and J-gene trimming of TCR beta chains, and the association was replicated in an independent cohort. When HLA alleles, especially DR and DQ, strongly co-occurred, TCR associations were difficult to assign to individual alleles. This cohort had only TCR beta chains sequenced, and the lack of alpha or paired-chain data limited which features could be detected. Cytomegalovirus status was reported to be diagnosed by the classifier with high specificity and sensitivity in both the original and validation cohorts. CMV serostatus was the only immune exposure information available for the cohort. Specific HLA alleles were associated with 18,000 or so TCR beta sequences at a false discovery rate of 0.05 in a later analysis. According to a later analysis, TCR association rates differed among HLA loci, with DRB1 alleles showing the most associated TCRs and HLA-C alleles showing the fewest. An earlier analysis of some 590 of the donors showed that most TCR beta V segments appeared in productive rearrangements either about 87% or about 30% of the time, which broadly matched IMGT annotations. Because HLA typing was missing for some donors at each locus, association tests included only the typed subset. Because counts were too low, roughly 16 rarely observed V segments, including chromosome 9 orphons, were left out of the earlier analysis of some 600 of the donors. In a later genetic analysis, fewer N-insertions in productive TCRs were reported among donors in an Asian-associated ancestry cluster than the roughly 700-donor mean. In vitro tests confirmed that a few of the cytomegalovirus-associated TCR beta chains recognize cytomegalovirus antigens. Most TCR sequences were seen in very few donors, while some public TCRs were found in many individuals. In the study, some 160 TCR beta chains were listed as associated with cytomegalovirus. Several of the top co-occurrence clusters appeared to be linked to parvovirus B19, influenza, CMV and Epstein-Barr virus, according to a later analysis. A cluster of highly shared sequence variants was judged likely to represent a technical artifact of the sequencing pipeline. Some IMGT-functional V segments, including TRBV6-2 and TRBV6-3, could not be told apart with the 87-base-pair reads, so those segments were excluded. Correlated functional status among segregating V segments might be attributable to linkage disequilibrium, but an unknown experimental factor could not be ruled out. The authors suggested that the approach could potentially be extended to other disease states and immunological phenotypes. A further reported finding was that TCR beta sequences accurately predicted the HLA-A and HLA-B alleles for most subjects in the first cohort. In a later analysis, HLA-associated TCR beta chains were found to be more clonally expanded and to have lower generation probabilities than equally common non-associated chains.

The chain is assembled from TRBV7-3 and TRBJ2-1; the D gene cannot be named for sure. The receptor was isolated from a middle-aged man in good health and CMV-seropositive. The specimen was PBMCs. The CDR3 sequence is CASSLNGPDEQFF. The DNA is as follows: TGTGCCAGCAGCTTAAATGGGCCGGATGAGCAGTTCTTC.